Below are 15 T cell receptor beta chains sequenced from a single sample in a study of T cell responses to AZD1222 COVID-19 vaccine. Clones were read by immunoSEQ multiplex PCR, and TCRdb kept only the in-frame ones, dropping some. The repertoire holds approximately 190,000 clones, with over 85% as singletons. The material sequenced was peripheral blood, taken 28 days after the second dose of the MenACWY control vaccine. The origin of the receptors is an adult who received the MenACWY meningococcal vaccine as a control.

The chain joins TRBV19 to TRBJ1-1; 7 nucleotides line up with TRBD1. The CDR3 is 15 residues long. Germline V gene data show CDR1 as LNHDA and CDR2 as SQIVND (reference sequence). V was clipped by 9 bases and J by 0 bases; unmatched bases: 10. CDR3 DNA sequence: TGTGCCAGCCTTAGTCCGGGACAGATGAACACTGAAGCTTTCTTT. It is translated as CASLSPGQMNTEAFF.

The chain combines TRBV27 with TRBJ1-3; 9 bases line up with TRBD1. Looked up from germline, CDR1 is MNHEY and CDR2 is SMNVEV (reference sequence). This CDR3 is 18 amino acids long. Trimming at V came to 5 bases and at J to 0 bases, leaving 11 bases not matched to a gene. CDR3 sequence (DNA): TGTGCCAGCAGTGTTTCCGGGACAGGGCTCTACTCTGGAAACACCATATATTTT. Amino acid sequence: CASSVSGTGLYSGNTIYF.

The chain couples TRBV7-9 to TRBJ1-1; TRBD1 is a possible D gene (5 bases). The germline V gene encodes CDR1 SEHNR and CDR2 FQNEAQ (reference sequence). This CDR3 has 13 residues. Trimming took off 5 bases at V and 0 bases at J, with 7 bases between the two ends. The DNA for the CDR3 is TGTGCCAGCAGCGGGGGGATGAACACTGAAGCTTTCTTT. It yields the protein CASSGGMNTEAFF.

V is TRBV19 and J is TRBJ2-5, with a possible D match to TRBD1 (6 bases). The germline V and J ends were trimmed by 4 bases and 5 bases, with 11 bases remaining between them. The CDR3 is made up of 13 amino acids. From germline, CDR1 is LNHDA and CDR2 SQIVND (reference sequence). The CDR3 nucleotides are TGTGCCAGTAGTAGAGACAGGAGGGAGACCCAGTACTTC. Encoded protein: CASSRDRRETQYF. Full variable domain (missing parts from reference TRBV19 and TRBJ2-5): DGGITQSPKYLFRKEGQNVTLSCEQNLNHDAMYWYRQDPGQGLRLIYYSQIVNDFQKGDIAEGYSVSREKKESFPLTVTSAQKNPTAFYLCASSRDRRETQYFGPGTRLLVL.

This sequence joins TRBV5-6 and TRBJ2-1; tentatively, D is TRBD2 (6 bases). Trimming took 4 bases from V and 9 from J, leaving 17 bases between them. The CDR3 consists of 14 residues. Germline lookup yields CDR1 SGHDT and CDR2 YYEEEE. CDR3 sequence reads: CASSPRGGRLEQFF. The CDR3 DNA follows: TGTGCCAGCAGCCCCCGCGGAGGGAGACTTGAGCAGTTCTTC.

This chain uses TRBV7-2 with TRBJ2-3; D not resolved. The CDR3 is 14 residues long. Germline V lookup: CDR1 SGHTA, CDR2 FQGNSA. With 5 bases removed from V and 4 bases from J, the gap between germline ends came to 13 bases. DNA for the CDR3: TGTGCCAGCAGCGTGGTGGCGGCCCCAGATACGCAGTATTTT. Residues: CASSVVAAPDTQYF.

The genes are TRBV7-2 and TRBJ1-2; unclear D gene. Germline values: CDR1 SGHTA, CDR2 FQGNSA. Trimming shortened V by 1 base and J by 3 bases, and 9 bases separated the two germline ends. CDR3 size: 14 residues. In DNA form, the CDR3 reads TGTGCCAGCAGCTTAGGCGGGGTAGACTATGGCTACACCTTC. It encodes CASSLGGVDYGYTF.

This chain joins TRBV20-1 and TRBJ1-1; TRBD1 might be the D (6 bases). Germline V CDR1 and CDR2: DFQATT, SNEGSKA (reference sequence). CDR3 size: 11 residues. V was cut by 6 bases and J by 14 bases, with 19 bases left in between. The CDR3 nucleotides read TGCAGTGCCGCGGGACACCTGAAGTCGTTCTTT. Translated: CSAAGHLKSFF.

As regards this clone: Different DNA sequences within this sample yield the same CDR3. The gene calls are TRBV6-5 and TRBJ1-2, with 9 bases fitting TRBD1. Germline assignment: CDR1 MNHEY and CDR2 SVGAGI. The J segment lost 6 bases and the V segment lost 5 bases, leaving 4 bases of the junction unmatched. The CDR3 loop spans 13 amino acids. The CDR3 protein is CASSRQGGDGYTF. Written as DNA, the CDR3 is TGTGCCAGCAGTCGACAGGGGGGGGATGGCTACACCTTC.

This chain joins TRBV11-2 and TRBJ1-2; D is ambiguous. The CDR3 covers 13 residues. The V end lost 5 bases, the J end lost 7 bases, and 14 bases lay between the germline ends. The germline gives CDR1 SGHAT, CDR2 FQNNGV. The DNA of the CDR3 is TGTGCCAGCAGCCCGTTGGGTTCAGGTGGCTACACCTTC. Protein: CASSPLGSGGYTF.

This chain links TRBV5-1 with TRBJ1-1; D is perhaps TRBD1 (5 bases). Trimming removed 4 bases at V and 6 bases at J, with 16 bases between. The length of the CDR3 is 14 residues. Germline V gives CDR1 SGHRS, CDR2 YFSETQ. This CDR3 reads CASSPGTLGAEAFF. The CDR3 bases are TGCGCCAGCAGCCCCGGGACGTTGGGGGCTGAAGCTTTCTTT.

The CDR3 nucleotides read TGTGCCATCCGGACAGGTATTAATGAGCAGTTCTTC. Translated, it gives CAIRTGINEQFF. This chain links TRBV27 with TRBJ2-1; 7 bases match TRBD1. J lost 7 bases, V lost 10 bases, and 7 bases had no gene match. This CDR3 is 12 amino acids long. Germline-derived CDR1 and CDR2 are MNHEY and SMNVEV (reference sequence).

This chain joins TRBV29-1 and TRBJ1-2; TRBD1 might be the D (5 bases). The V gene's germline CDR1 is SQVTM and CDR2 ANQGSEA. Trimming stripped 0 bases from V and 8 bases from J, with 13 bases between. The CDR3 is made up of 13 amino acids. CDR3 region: CSVEDLPGHGYTF. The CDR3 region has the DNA TGCAGCGTTGAAGATCTTCCGGGGCACGGCTACACCTTC.

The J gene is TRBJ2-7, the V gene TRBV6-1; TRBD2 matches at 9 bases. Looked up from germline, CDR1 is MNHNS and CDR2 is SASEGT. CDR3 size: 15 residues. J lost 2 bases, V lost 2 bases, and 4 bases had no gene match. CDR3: CASSESGGRAYEQYF. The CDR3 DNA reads TGTGCCAGCAGTGAAAGTGGCGGGAGGGCCTACGAGCAGTACTTC.

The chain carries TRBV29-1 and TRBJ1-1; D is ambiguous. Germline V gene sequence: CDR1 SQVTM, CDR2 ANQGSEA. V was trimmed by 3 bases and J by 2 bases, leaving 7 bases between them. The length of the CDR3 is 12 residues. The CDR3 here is CSVDTRNTEAFF. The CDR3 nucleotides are TGCAGCGTTGATACGCGCAACACTGAAGCTTTCTTT.